This TCR beta chain was found in a study of OX40 agonist ivuxolimab in advanced cancers. General study results and limits: Part of the nonresponder group also had normalized T-cell clonal expansion that was low.

As concerns this clone: Its specificity is not known.

Trimming cost V 6 bases and J 5 bases; bases outside gene matches: 15. This CDR3 is 16 amino acids long. The V gene's germline CDR1 is MNHNY and CDR2 SVGAGI (reference sequence). Sequencing was performed with immunoSEQ multiplex PCR; in TCRdb, only in-frame clones are kept and a portion is missing. The table has about 82,000 clones, 70% to 90% seen once. Collection of blood occurred at baseline, at cycle 4 day 1, and at cycle 7 day 1. The sequences come from CD4+ or CD8+ T cells sorted from blood, collected in a trial of the OX40 agonist ivuxolimab. The J gene is TRBJ1-1, the V gene TRBV6-6, with 7 bases identical to TRBD1. The receptor was isolated from an adult with an advanced solid tumor such as melanoma, head and neck, liver or kidney cancer. CDR3 protein: CASRGHRGGERTEAFF. DNA of the CDR3: TGTGCCAGCAGGGGTCACAGGGGTGGGGAGCGGACTGAAGCTTTCTTT.